The rows below give T cell receptor beta chains drawn from one sample of a study of memory CD4+ T cells and cytomegalovirus serostatus. Sequenced by immunoSEQ multiplex PCR; TCRdb stores in-frame clones only, minus some. The profile shows tens of thousands of clones, about four fifths of them singletons. Sequencing used memory CD4+ T cells from blood. These receptors all stem from an adult in good health and CMV-seronegative. Both conserved end residues are part of each CDR3. The D gene is left open where the match is weak. Rows give clone size only sometimes, using once, few, many, or a class for an expanded clone.

few	TRBD1	TRBV18	14	TRBJ1-1	TGTGCCAGCTCAACGCCGACAGGGGTAACTGAAGCTTTCTTT	CASSTPTGVTEAFF
.	.	TRBV7-8	17	TRBJ2-7	TGTGCCAGCAGCTTAGTGCGTCGGGCAGGGACCACCTACGAGCAGTACTTC	CASSLVRRAGTTYEQYF
.	TRBD1	TRBV5-1	14	TRBJ2-7	TGCGCCAGCAGCTTGGGGGACAGGTTTTCCGAGCAGTACTTC	CASSLGDRFSEQYF
.	TRBD2	TRBV6-1	17	TRBJ2-3	TGTGCCAGCAGTGAACGGACTAGCGGGGGGGCCGTATATACGCAGTATTTT	CASSERTSGGAVYTQYF
.	.	TRBV6-5	13	TRBJ2-1	TGTGCCAGCAGGCTGGGCCCAGCTAATGAGCAGTTCTTC	CASRLGPANEQFF
few	.	TRBV20-1	11	TRBJ1-1	TGCAGTGTAAATTCCGACACTGAAGCTTTCTTT	CSVNSDTEAFF
.	.	TRBV27	15	TRBJ1-6	TGTGCCAGCAGTCGGAAGACATTTGATAATTCACCCCTCCACTTT	CASSRKTFDNSPLHF
.	.	TRBV18	12	TRBJ2-3	TGTGCCAGCTCACCGATAGAAGATACGCAGTATTTT	CASSPIEDTQYF
.	.	TRBV21-1	15	TRBJ2-5	TGTGCCAGCAGCAAAGAGGGGGAGAAGGGAGAGACCCAGTACTTC	CASSKEGEKGETQYF
once	.	TRBV11-3	15	TRBJ1-3	TGTGCCAGCACTTATTACAGGGATACGGAGGACACCATATATTTT	CASTYYRDTEDTIYF
.	.	TRBV4-1	13	TRBJ2-1	TGCGCCAGCAGCCAAGACGGGGCGGAGGCGATGTTCTTC	CASSQDGAEAMFF
.	TRBD2	TRBV29-1	16	TRBJ2-5	TGCAGCGTCCACCTGGGGGGGACTGCAAAGACGCTGGCCCAGTACTTC	CSVHLGGTAKTLAQYF
.	.	TRBV5-1	14	TRBJ2-6	TGCGCCAGCAGCCCGGTCTCTGGGGCCAACGTCCTGACTTTC	CASSPVSGANVLTF
.	.	TRBV7-9	13	TRBJ1-2	TGTGCCAGCAGCCGAGGACAGTCTTATGGCTACACCTTC	CASSRGQSYGYTF
few	.	TRBV4-3	15	TRBJ1-3	TGCGCCAGCAGCCAAGAACCTGTCTCTGGAAACACCATATATTTT	CASSQEPVSGNTIYF
.	.	TRBV19	14	TRBJ2-2	TGTGCCAGTAGTACGGGGAAGAACACCGGGGAGCTGTTTTTT	CASSTGKNTGELFF
.	.	TRBV4-2	13	TRBJ1-2	TGTGCCAGCAGCCAAGGGTCAGGCTATGGCTACACCTTC	CASSQGSGYGYTF
.	TRBD1	TRBV5-1	17	TRBJ2-1	TGCGCCAGCAGCTTGTCCCCCCAGGGACAGGCATACAATGAGCAGTTCTTC	CASSLSPQGQAYNEQFF
few	.	TRBV14	18	TRBJ2-5	TGTGCCAGCAGCCAAGTAAGATACTTAAGGACAGACCAAGAGACCCAGTACTTC	CASSQVRYLRTDQETQYF
.	.	TRBV6-6	14	TRBJ1-1	TGTGCCAGCAGTTACTCTAGGGGGGACACTGAAGCTTTCTTT	CASSYSRGDTEAFF